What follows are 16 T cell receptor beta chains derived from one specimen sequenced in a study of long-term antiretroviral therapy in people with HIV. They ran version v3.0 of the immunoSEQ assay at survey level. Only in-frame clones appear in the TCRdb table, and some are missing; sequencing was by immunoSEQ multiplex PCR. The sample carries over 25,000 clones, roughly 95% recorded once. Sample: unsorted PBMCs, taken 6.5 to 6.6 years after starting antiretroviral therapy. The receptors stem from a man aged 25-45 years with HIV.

The CDR3 DNA follows: TGTGCCAGCAGTCCCGGGGGCTCCTACGAGCAGTACTTC. Protein product: CASSPGGSYEQYF. This chain links TRBV7-3 with TRBJ2-7; D might be TRBD2 (6 bases). This CDR3 spans 13 amino acids. Deletions cut 6 bases from V and 0 bases from J, with 9 bases between. Germline V gene lookup returns CDR1 SGHTA and CDR2 FQGTGA.

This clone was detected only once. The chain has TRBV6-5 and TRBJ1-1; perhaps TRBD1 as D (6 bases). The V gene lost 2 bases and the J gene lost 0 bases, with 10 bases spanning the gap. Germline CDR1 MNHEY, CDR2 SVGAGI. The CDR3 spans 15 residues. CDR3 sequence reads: CASSYGDTLNTEAFF. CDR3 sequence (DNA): TGTGCCAGCAGTTACGGGGACACCTTGAACACTGAAGCTTTCTTT.

CDR3: CASGLRQGTDTQYF. The CDR3 DNA reads as TGTGCTAGTGGTTTGCGGCAGGGCACAGATACGCAGTATTTT. The V and J genes are TRBV12-5 and TRBJ2-3; D not resolved. The CDR3 has 14 residues. The V and J ends lost 2 bases and 1 base respectively, with 7 bases between them. Looked up from germline, CDR1 is LGHNT and CDR2 is FRNRAP.

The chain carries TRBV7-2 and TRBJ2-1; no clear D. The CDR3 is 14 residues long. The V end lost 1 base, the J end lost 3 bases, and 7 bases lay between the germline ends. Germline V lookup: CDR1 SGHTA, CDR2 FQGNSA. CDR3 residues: CASSLGQIYNEQFF. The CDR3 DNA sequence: TGTGCCAGCAGCTTAGGGCAGATCTACAATGAGCAGTTCTTC.

The CDR3 DNA is TGTGCCAGCAGTAGACTAGCGGGGGCGGGGGAGACCCAGTACTTC. This translates into CASSRLAGAGETQYF. J is TRBJ2-5 and V is TRBV6-1; 12 bases fit TRBD2. The CDR3 runs 15 residues. J lost 5 bases, V lost 5 bases, and 6 bases had no gene match. Germline-derived CDR1 and CDR2 are MNHNS and SASEGT.

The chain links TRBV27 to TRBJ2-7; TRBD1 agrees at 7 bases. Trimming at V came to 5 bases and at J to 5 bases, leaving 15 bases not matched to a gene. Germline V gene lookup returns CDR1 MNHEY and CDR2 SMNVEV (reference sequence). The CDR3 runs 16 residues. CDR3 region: CASSRLFSGQSHEQYF. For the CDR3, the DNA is TGTGCCAGCAGTCGCCTTTTTTCGGGACAGTCCCACGAGCAGTACTTC.

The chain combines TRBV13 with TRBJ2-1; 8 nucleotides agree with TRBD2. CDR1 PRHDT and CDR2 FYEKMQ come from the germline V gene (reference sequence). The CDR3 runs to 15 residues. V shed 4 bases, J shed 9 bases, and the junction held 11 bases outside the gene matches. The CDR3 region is CASSYRAGAGGEQFF. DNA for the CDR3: TGTGCCAGCAGCTATAGAGCGGGGGCTGGCGGTGAGCAGTTCTTC.

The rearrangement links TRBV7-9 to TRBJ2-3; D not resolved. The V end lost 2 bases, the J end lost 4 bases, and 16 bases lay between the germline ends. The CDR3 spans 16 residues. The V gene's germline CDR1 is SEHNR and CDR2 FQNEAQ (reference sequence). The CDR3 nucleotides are TGTGCCAGCAGCTTACCCGGCCCCGGTGGGGCAGATACGCAGTATTTT. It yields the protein CASSLPGPGGADTQYF.

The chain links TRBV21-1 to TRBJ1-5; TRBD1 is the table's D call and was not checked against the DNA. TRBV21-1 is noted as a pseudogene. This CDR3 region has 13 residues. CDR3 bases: TGTGCCAGCAGCAAAATCAGTAATCAGCCCCAGCATTTT. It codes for CASSKISNQPQHF.

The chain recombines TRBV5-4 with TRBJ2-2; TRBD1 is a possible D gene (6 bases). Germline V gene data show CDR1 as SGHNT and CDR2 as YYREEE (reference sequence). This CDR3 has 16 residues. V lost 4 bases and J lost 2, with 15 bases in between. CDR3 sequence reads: CASSTTGTTNTGELFF. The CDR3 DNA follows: TGTGCCAGCAGCACCACCGGGACAACCAACACCGGGGAGCTGTTTTTT.

CDR3 sequence reads: CASSFSGKLFF. The CDR3 bases are TGTGCCAGCAGCTTCTCTGGAAAACTGTTTTTT. The rearrangement links TRBV6-1 to TRBJ1-4; D is unclear. V gave up 6 bases and J gave up 10 bases, with 9 bases separating them. Germline-derived CDR1 and CDR2 are MNHNS and SASEGT. The CDR3 runs 11 residues.

The CDR3 bases are TGTGCCAGCAGTGCCCAGGACAGGACCTACCAAGAGACCCAGTACTTC. Translated: CASSAQDRTYQETQYF. This chain uses TRBV6-1 with TRBJ2-5; 7 bases fit TRBD1. This CDR3 has 16 residues. Looked up from germline, CDR1 is MNHNS and CDR2 is SASEGT. The junction had 8 bases not matched to a gene; V was cut back by 4 bases and J by 0 bases.

DNA of the CDR3: TGTGCCAGCAGTATGGGGGGGTATTACAATGAGCAGTTCTTC. Protein sequence: CASSMGGYYNEQFF. The chain carries TRBV27 and TRBJ2-1; 7 positions agree with TRBD2. This CDR3 has 14 residues. Germline V lookup: CDR1 MNHEY, CDR2 SMNVEV (reference sequence). Unmatched junction bases numbered 5, after V lost 5 bases and J lost 4 bases.

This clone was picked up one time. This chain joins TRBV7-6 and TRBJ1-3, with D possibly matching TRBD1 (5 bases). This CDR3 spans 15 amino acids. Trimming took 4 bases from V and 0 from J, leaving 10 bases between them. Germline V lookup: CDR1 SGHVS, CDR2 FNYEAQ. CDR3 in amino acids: CASSSLGLSGNTIYF. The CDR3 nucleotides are TGTGCCAGCAGCTCGCTGGGACTCTCTGGAAACACCATATATTTT.

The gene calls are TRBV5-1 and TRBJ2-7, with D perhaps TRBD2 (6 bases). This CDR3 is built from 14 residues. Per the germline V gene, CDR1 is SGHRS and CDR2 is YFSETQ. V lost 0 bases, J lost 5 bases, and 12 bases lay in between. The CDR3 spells CASSLGGGSDEQYF. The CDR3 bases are TGCGCCAGCAGCTTGGGTGGGGGGAGCGACGAGCAGTACTTC.

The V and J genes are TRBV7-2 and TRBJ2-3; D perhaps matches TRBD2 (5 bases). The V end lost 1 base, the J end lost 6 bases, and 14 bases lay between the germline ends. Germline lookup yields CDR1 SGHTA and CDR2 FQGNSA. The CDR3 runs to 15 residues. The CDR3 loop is CASSLEAGGRDTQYF. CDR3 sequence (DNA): TGTGCCAGCAGCTTAGAGGCGGGCGGCCGGGATACGCAGTATTTT.